The 17 T cell receptor beta chains below come from one sample, sequenced in a study of T cells after yellow fever vaccination. From the 5' RACE reads, TCRdb called clonotypes with MiXCR, one entry per CDR3 protein. Among hundreds of thousands of distinct CDR3 sequences listed, more than 5.5% were seen once. The input for sequencing was PBMCs, taken 5 days after the yellow fever booster vaccination. These TCRs come from a man under 40 who received the YFV17D yellow fever vaccine.

A few counts support this clonotype. The rearrangement uses TRBV11-2 and TRBJ2-6, with D possibly being TRBD1 or TRBD2 (6 bases each). The CDR3 has 18 residues. The germline V gene has CDR1 SGHAT and CDR2 FQNNGV. Trimming cost V 5 bases and J 4 bases, with 21 bases left between them. CDR3 region: CASSPRGKGGSGANVLTF. CDR3 nucleotide sequence: TGTGCCAGCAGCCCCCGGGGTAAGGGGGGTTCCGGGGCCAACGTCCTGACTTTC.

The chain joins TRBV7-9 to TRBJ1-1; D call uncertain. This CDR3 is 12 amino acids long. The V gene lost 2 bases and the J gene lost 3 bases, with 4 bases spanning the gap. Germline loops: CDR1 SEHNR, CDR2 FQNEAQ (reference sequence). CDR3 DNA: TGTGCCAGCAGCTTAAGTCACACTGAAGCTTTCTTT. Residues: CASSLSHTEAFF.

This chain connects TRBV7-8 to TRBJ2-3, with D uncertain. Germline V lookup: CDR1 SGHVS, CDR2 FQNEAQ. V shed 1 base and J shed 6 bases, with 14 bases lying between them. This CDR3 comprises 15 residues. CDR3 sequence (DNA): TGTGCCAGCAGCTTAGTTCCCTTTGCCTCTGATACGCAGTATTTT. Its protein is CASSLVPFASDTQYF. Looking up the rest from reference TRBV7-8 and TRBJ2-3 gives the full variable domain: GAGVSQSPRYKVAKRGQDVALRCDPISGHVSLFWYQQALGQGPEFLTYFQNEAQLDKSGLPSDRFFAERPEGSVSTLKIQRTQQEDSAVYLCASSLVPFASDTQYFGPGTRLTVL.

V is TRBV7-2 and J is TRBJ2-5; TRBD1 aligns across 7 bases. V was pared by 1 base and J by 6 bases, with 5 bases of the junction left unmatched. CDR3 length: 14 amino acids. The V gene's germline CDR1 is SGHTA and CDR2 FQGNSA. The CDR3 here is CASSLENRGQTQYF. The CDR3 DNA reads as TGTGCCAGCAGCTTAGAAAACAGGGGACAGACCCAGTACTTC.

This clonotype was observed a handful of times. The chain links TRBV7-2 to TRBJ2-1, with TRBD2 identical over 11 bases. Germline CDR1 is SGHTA and CDR2 is FQGNSA. The CDR3 sequence is 16 residues long. J gave up 7 bases and V 5 bases, and 10 bases lay outside the gene matches. This CDR3 is CASSPLLLAGDNEQFF. CDR3 nucleotide sequence: TGTGCCAGCAGCCCTCTTTTACTAGCGGGAGATAATGAGCAGTTCTTC.

This clonotype was seen many times. The rearrangement uses TRBV5-5 and TRBJ2-7, with a weak D call TRBD2 (5 bases). Germline CDR1 and CDR2: SGHKS and YYEKEE (reference sequence). The CDR3 sequence is 13 residues long. V was clipped by 9 bases and J by 1 base, with 14 bases between them. DNA for the CDR3: TGTGCCACTGGGGAGAGACCGTCCTACGAGCAGTACTTC. It codes for CATGERPSYEQYF.

Only a few counts were recorded for this clonotype. The chain carries TRBV7-6 and TRBJ2-6; the match to TRBD1 covers 7 bases. Trimming took 6 bases from V and 1 from J; bases not matched to a gene: 3. Germline-derived CDR1 and CDR2 are SGHVS and FNYEAQ. The CDR3 is 15 amino acids. CDR3 sequence: CASRPRGSGANVLTF. The CDR3 DNA reads as TGTGCCAGCAGACCCAGGGGGTCTGGGGCCAACGTCCTGACTTTC.

This clonotype was observed a few times. This chain uses TRBV7-6 with TRBJ1-4; 8 nucleotides match TRBD1. CDR1 is SGHVS and CDR2 is FNYEAQ in the germline V gene. This CDR3 has 14 residues. The V and J ends lost 5 bases and 5 bases, in that order; junction bases with no gene match: 4. CDR3 residues: CASSQGQANEKLFF. As DNA, the CDR3 is TGTGCCAGCAGCCAGGGACAGGCAAATGAAAAACTGTTTTTT.

This clonotype has a count of ten or more. The chain employs TRBV12-5 and TRBJ2-1; 9 positions agree with TRBD2. The V gene end was trimmed by 1 base and the J gene end by 5 bases; junction bases not matched to a gene: 3. The CDR3 is 15 amino acids. Germline V lookup: CDR1 LGHNT, CDR2 FRNRAP. The CDR3 loop reads CASGLGIAGDNEQFF. Written as DNA, the CDR3 is TGTGCTAGTGGTTTGGGGATAGCGGGAGACAATGAGCAGTTCTTC.

This clonotype was observed a single time. This chain joins TRBV20-1 and TRBJ2-3; TRBD2 matches at 13 bases. Looked up from germline, CDR1 is DFQATT and CDR2 is SNEGSKA (reference sequence). CDR3 size: 14 residues. The CDR3 DNA reads as TGCTGTCCTACGACTAGCGGGAGGACAGATACGCAGTATTTT. Protein: CCPTTSGRTDTQYF.

This clonotype was detected ten times or more. This sequence joins TRBV6-2 or TRBV6-3 and TRBJ2-7; D unclear. Between the trimmed V and J ends, which lost 4 bases and 7 bases, there was a span of 17 bases. The V gene's germline CDR1 is MNHEY and CDR2 SVGEGT. The CDR3 runs 14 residues. Here the CDR3 reads CASSSSVSVGEQYF. The CDR3 DNA reads as TGTGCCAGCAGTTCCAGCGTTTCAGTGGGGGAGCAGTACTTC.

The chain joins TRBV29-1 to TRBJ2-7, with D possibly called TRBD1 or TRBD2 (5 bases each). Looked up from germline, CDR1 is SQVTM and CDR2 is ANQGSEA. V shed 6 bases and J shed 0 bases, with 9 bases lying between them. CDR3 length equals 12 residues. In nucleotides, the CDR3 is TGCAGCGTCACGGGGCGCTCCTACGAGCAGTACTTC. It is translated as CSVTGRSYEQYF.

This clonotype was observed many times. V usage is TRBV10-3 and J usage is TRBJ2-3; 8 positions agree with TRBD2. Looked up from germline, CDR1 is ENHRY and CDR2 is SYGVKD. J lost 1 base, V lost 3 bases, and 3 bases had no gene match. The CDR3 runs to 15 residues. The CDR3 coding sequence is TGTGCCATCAGTGACTCGCGGGAGGGCACAGATACGCAGTATTTT. Translation: CAISDSREGTDTQYF.

The chain is built from TRBV18 and TRBJ1-4, with D possibly being TRBD1 (5 bases). The CDR3 has 17 residues. Germline V gives CDR1 KGHSH, CDR2 LQKENI. Deletions cut 4 bases from V and 0 bases from J, with 15 bases between. Here the CDR3 DNA reads TGTGCCAGCTCACAAAACTGGGACGTTGCAACTAATGAAAAACTGTTTTTT. Its translation: CASSQNWDVATNEKLFF.

The chain has TRBV7-3 and TRBJ2-7; 11 positions agree with TRBD2. With V trimmed by 2 bases and J by 3 bases, 3 bases remained unmatched. This CDR3 region has 15 residues. The germline V gene encodes CDR1 SGHTA and CDR2 FQGTGA. Here the CDR3 reads CASSLSGTSGYEQYF. The CDR3 bases are TGTGCCAGCAGCTTATCTGGGACTAGCGGCTACGAGCAGTACTTC.

The V call is TRBV2, the J call TRBJ2-3; TRBD1 matches 10 bases. The CDR3 totals 15 residues. The trim removed 6 bases at V and 3 bases at J, leaving 6 bases unmatched. Germline assignment: CDR1 SNHLY and CDR2 FYNNEI. The chain's CDR3 is CASSAGTGATDTQYF. DNA of the CDR3: TGTGCCAGCAGCGCGGGGACAGGGGCAACAGATACGCAGTATTTT.

The V gene is TRBV6-2 or TRBV6-3, the J gene TRBJ2-1; 11 bases agree with TRBD2. Trimming cost V 5 bases and J 6 bases; bases outside gene matches: 9. Per the germline V gene, CDR1 is MNHEY and CDR2 is SVGEGT. CDR3 length: 16 amino acids. The CDR3 bases are TGTGCCAGCAGTCCCCATAGCGGGGGGGGGTCCAATGAGCAGTTCTTC. Encoded protein: CASSPHSGGGSNEQFF.